This T cell receptor beta chain was captured in a study of OX40 agonist ivuxolimab in advanced cancers. Study-level background: Ivuxolimab was an agonistic, fully human IgG2 monoclonal antibody directed against OX40 (CD134), a costimulatory receptor. Intravenous ivuxolimab was administered to patients every 2 weeks at six dose levels: 0.01, 0.1, 0.3, 1.5, 3 and 10 mg/kg. Of the approximately 54 dose-escalation patients, hepatocellular carcinoma was present in roughly 19, melanoma in approximately 15, renal cell carcinoma in 9 and head and neck cancer in 9. In the dose-escalation cohort, more than 80% of patients were male, and the mean age was 60 years with a range of roughly 20 to 85. Patients were allowed to have had prior anti-PD-1, anti-PD-L1 or anti-CTLA-4 therapy, and around two fifths of the dose-escalation patients had been treated with checkpoint inhibitors. Three dose-escalation patients achieved partial responses, one with hepatocellular carcinoma and two with cutaneous melanoma. The purpose of peripheral TCRbeta sequencing was to test whether ivuxolimab changed TCR sequence diversity and led to clonal T-cell expansion. The paper covers the monotherapy dose-escalation part of the phase I ivuxolimab trial, which included N of about 50 patients.

Genomic DNA was isolated from the sorted cells so that the TCRbeta CDR3 region could be sequenced. The immunoSEQ Assay was used to sequence the TCRbeta CDR3 regions. The immuneACCESS repertoire file appears here via TCRdb, limited to in-frame rearrangements. These files lack a portion of the clones; in checked studies, under half of the deficit traces to unresolved V genes, and the cause of the others is not known. Within this sample are about 69,000 clones, with over 60% of them counted one time only. The top ten clones comprise approximately 2.5% of the sample. Broad study findings and their caveats: The antigen specificity of the peripheral T cells that underwent clonal expansion was not determined. At doses of 0.1 to 3.0 mg/kg, clonal expansion of both CD4+ and CD8+ blood T cells was observed from baseline to week 6. Low levels of normalized T-cell clonal expansion were also shown by some nonresponding patients. In partial responders in the 0.1-3.0 mg/kg groups, normalized peripheral clonal expansion was found to be among the lowest, especially among CD8+ T cells. After ivuxolimab, more expanded clones were found on average in CD8+ T cells than in CD4+ T cells.

CDR1 MGHDK and CDR2 SYGVNS were looked up in the germline V gene. The germline V end is reduced by 3 bases and the J end by 1 base; junction bases left unmatched: 4. Including cysteine and phenylalanine, the CDR3 has 16 amino acids. CDR3 DNA only is kept here, 48 bases in frame from base 1. The sample holds one count of this clone. Its antigen has not been determined. No quality values exist for individual bases; no much larger clone is one base distant. Patients with a history of autoimmune disease or receiving systemic immunosuppression were excluded from the trial. Peripheral blood for TCR sequencing was drawn from every dose cohort at baseline, at cycle 4 day 1 and at cycle 7 day 1. Samples were obtained from an open-label, multicenter, first-in-human phase I dose-escalation trial of ivuxolimab. The trial enrolled adults with locally advanced or metastatic head and neck squamous cell, hepatocellular, melanoma or renal cell carcinoma. Before TCR sequencing, CD4+ T cells and CD8+ T cells were sorted from peripheral blood as separate populations.

The sequence was collected from an adult with an advanced solid tumor such as melanoma, head and neck, liver or kidney cancer. The starting material was CD4+ or CD8+ T cells sorted from blood, obtained in a trial of the OX40 agonist ivuxolimab. Here the chain combines TRBV25-1 and TRBJ1-5, with 9 bases aligning to TRBD1. Here the CDR3 is given as CASSDTGGASNQPQHF. The DNA is as follows: TGTGCCAGCAGTGACACAGGGGGCGCGAGCAATCAGCCCCAGCATTTT.